Following are 30 T cell receptor beta chains from one sample sequenced in a study of technical replicates of blood from four donors. Measured with immunoSEQ multiplex PCR; TCRdb has only the in-frame clones, and not every one. This table holds tens of thousands of clones, 98% found once. Sequencing was done on a sample of T cells isolated from PBMCs. These TCRs come from a human donor in good health.

CDR3 sequence: CASSATASYEQYF. CDR3 DNA: TGTGCCAGTAGTGCCACTGCCTCCTACGAGCAGTACTTC. The V and J genes are TRBV19 and TRBJ2-7; D not resolved. There are 13 residues in the CDR3. Germline-derived CDR1 and CDR2 are LNHDA and SQIVND (reference sequence). Trimming took 5 bases from V and 0 from J, leaving 8 bases between them.

The chain links TRBV6-5 to TRBJ1-3; 7 bases fit TRBD1. The CDR3 extends over 14 amino acids. Germline CDR1 is MNHEY and CDR2 is SVGAGI. After removal of 4 bases from V and 4 bases from J, the junction contained 4 bases not matched to a gene. The CDR3 loop is CASSFDRAGNTIYF. The DNA for the CDR3 is TGTGCCAGCAGTTTCGACAGGGCCGGAAACACCATATATTTT.

The rearrangement links TRBV5-1 to TRBJ2-7; 8 bases are a match to TRBD1. The germline CDR1 and CDR2 sequences are SGHRS and YFSETQ. The J segment lost 4 bases and the V segment lost 4 bases, leaving 10 bases of the junction unmatched. This CDR3 has 15 residues. The CDR3 loop reads CASSPGTRGRYEQYF. CDR3 in DNA: TGCGCCAGCAGCCCGGGAACCAGGGGGCGGTACGAGCAGTACTTC.

This chain connects TRBV7-9 to TRBJ2-4; D remains ambiguous. Per the germline V gene, CDR1 is SEHNR and CDR2 is FQNEAQ (reference sequence). This CDR3 spans 13 amino acids. The V and J ends lost 1 base and 7 bases respectively, with 8 bases between them. The CDR3 protein is CASSLELMNIQYF. CDR3 nucleotides: TGTGCCAGCAGCTTAGAACTAATGAACATTCAGTACTTC.

In its sample, this clone was seen once. The chain uses TRBV6-6 and TRBJ1-1; 9 bases fit TRBD1. CDR3 length equals 16 residues. CDR1 is MNHNY and CDR2 is SVGAGI in the germline V gene (reference sequence). V shed 5 bases, J shed 0 bases, and the junction held 7 bases outside the gene matches. CDR3 nucleotides: TGTGCCAGCAGTGACTTGGGACAGGGCATGAACACTGAAGCTTTCTTT. This encodes CASSDLGQGMNTEAFF.

This clone was observed once. The chain joins TRBV12-5 to TRBJ2-2, with 8 bases fitting TRBD1. V gave up 5 bases and J gave up 7 bases; unmatched junction bases: 9. CDR3 length: 15 amino acids. The V gene's germline CDR1 is LGHNT and CDR2 FRNRAP. This chain's CDR3 is CASGPDRAYGGELFF. CDR3 in DNA: TGTGCTAGTGGTCCGGACAGGGCATATGGCGGGGAGCTGTTTTTT.

The rearrangement uses TRBV10-2 and TRBJ1-2, with D maybe TRBD1 (5 bases). Between the trimmed V and J ends, which lost 3 bases and 0 bases, there was a span of 11 bases. The CDR3 sequence is 15 residues long. Germline V gene data show CDR1 as WSHSY and CDR2 as SAAADI. The CDR3 loop is CASSEQGVPNYGYTF. The CDR3 region has the DNA TGCGCCAGCAGTGAACAAGGGGTCCCTAACTATGGCTACACCTTC.

V is TRBV11-2 and J is TRBJ1-1; D not certain. Trimming cost V 3 bases and J 1 base, with 12 bases left between them. CDR1 is SGHAT, CDR2 FQNNGV, per germline. The CDR3 contains 15 residues. The DNA for the CDR3 is TGTGCCAGCAGCTTCCCCGCGGGGAGGAACACTGAAGCTTTCTTT. The encoded protein is CASSFPAGRNTEAFF.

The V call is TRBV25-1, the J call TRBJ1-4, with D unclear. CDR3 length: 13 amino acids. Germline assignment: CDR1 MGHDK and CDR2 SYGVNS. V lost 1 base and J 12 bases, leaving 12 bases between the germline ends. In DNA, the CDR3 is TGTGCCAGCAGTGAATCCTCCCTTCGGGAACTGTTTTTT. It codes for CASSESSLRELFF.

V is TRBV19 and J is TRBJ1-1; D possibly corresponds to TRBD1 (5 bases). The CDR3 has 13 residues. Germline lookup yields CDR1 LNHDA and CDR2 SQIVND (reference sequence). V lost 9 bases, J lost 3 bases, and 14 bases lay in between. The CDR3 spells CASFGAGYTEAFF. CDR3 sequence (DNA): TGTGCCAGCTTCGGGGCGGGGTACACTGAAGCTTTCTTT.

V gene TRBV7-2 combines with J gene TRBJ2-2, with 7 nucleotides matching TRBD1. CDR1 and CDR2 (germline): SGHTA, FQGNSA. J gave up 4 bases and V 4 bases, and 6 bases lay outside the gene matches. The length of the CDR3 is 15 residues. The CDR3 bases are TGTGCCAGCAGCTCCGGGACAGTGGGCACCGGGGAGCTGTTTTTT. Encoded protein: CASSSGTVGTGELFF.

Turning to this clone: A read error may account for a junction end that differs from germline. The V and J genes are TRBV4-1 and TRBJ2-1; 9 bases line up with TRBD2. Per germline, CDR1 MGHRA and CDR2 YSYEKL. This CDR3 comprises 13 residues. CDR3 bases: TGCGCCAGCAGCCAAGACGGAGCGGGGGGTCGCCTCTTC. Translation gives CASSQDGAGGRLF.

The chain couples TRBV6-5 to TRBJ1-1; 7 bases line up with TRBD1. Germline CDR1 MNHEY, CDR2 SVGAGI. The CDR3 length is 13 residues. The CDR3 nucleotides are TGTGCAACCCGAGACAGGGCGAACACTGAAGCTTTCTTT. Its translation is CATRDRANTEAFF.

The V and J genes are TRBV7-9 and TRBJ2-1; possibly TRBD2 for D (6 bases). Trimming removed 5 bases at V and 4 bases at J, with 9 bases between. This CDR3 contains 13 residues. Germline assignment: CDR1 SEHNR and CDR2 FQNEAQ (reference sequence). Here the CDR3 reads CASSQGLYNEQFF. The CDR3 DNA reads as TGTGCCAGCAGCCAGGGACTTTACAATGAGCAGTTCTTC.

The chain joins TRBV10-3 to TRBJ2-5; 9 bases agree with TRBD2. V was pared by 5 bases and J by 2 bases, with 9 bases of the junction left unmatched. The CDR3 runs to 16 residues. The germline V gene has CDR1 ENHRY and CDR2 SYGVKD. Here the CDR3 reads CAISPMTSGKQETQYF. The CDR3 DNA reads as TGTGCCATCAGTCCGATGACTAGCGGAAAACAAGAGACCCAGTACTTC.

The J gene is TRBJ2-3, the V gene TRBV25-1; the match to TRBD2 covers 8 bases. The CDR3 spans 16 residues. The germline V gene encodes CDR1 MGHDK and CDR2 SYGVNS. V gave up 1 base and J gave up 5 bases; unmatched junction bases: 8. The CDR3 is CASSELRAGERDTQYF. The CDR3 DNA reads TGTGCCAGCAGTGAATTACGAGCGGGAGAACGAGATACGCAGTATTTT.

V usage is TRBV29-1 and J usage is TRBJ1-1; D remains unclear. This CDR3 is 13 amino acids long. V dropped 3 bases and J dropped 4 bases, with 12 bases sitting between them. Germline-derived CDR1 and CDR2 are SQVTM and ANQGSEA. In DNA form, the CDR3 reads TGCAGCGTTGATTCTCCGGGAGGCACTGAAGCTTTCTTT. Its protein is CSVDSPGGTEAFF.

This chain connects TRBV9 to TRBJ1-4; the D is unclear. This CDR3 is built from 13 residues. In germline, CDR1 is SGDLS, CDR2 YYNGEE. V was pared by 0 bases and J by 5 bases, with 5 bases between. The CDR3 region has the DNA TGTGCCAGCAGCGTAGCGGGAAATGAAAAACTGTTTTTT. Its protein is CASSVAGNEKLFF. The entire variable domain, with the rest obtained from reference TRBV9 and TRBJ1-4, is as follows: DSGVTQTPKHLITATGQRVTLRCSPRSGDLSVYWYQQSLDQGLQFLIQYYNGEERAKGNILERFSAQQFPDLHSELNLSSLELGDSALYFCASSVAGNEKLFFGSGTQLSVL.

The chain joins TRBV6-5 to TRBJ2-3, with 7 bases fitting TRBD1. The CDR3 covers 13 residues. J lost 14 bases, V lost 2 bases, and 10 bases had no gene match. Germline CDR1 is MNHEY and CDR2 is SVGAGI. CDR3 in DNA: TGTGCCAGCAGTTACGGGACAGTTGGCACGAGGTATTTT. This codes for CASSYGTVGTRYF.

This clone was seen a single time. The genes are TRBV5-4 and TRBJ2-3, with TRBD2 as a possible D gene (6 bases). Trimming pared 4 bases from V and 0 bases from J, leaving 12 bases between. In germline, CDR1 is SGHNT, CDR2 YYREEE (reference sequence). There are 15 residues in the CDR3. The CDR3 region is CASSHWTTSTDTQYF. In nucleotides, the CDR3 is TGTGCCAGCAGCCACTGGACTACTAGCACAGATACGCAGTATTTT.

V gene TRBV15 combines with J gene TRBJ1-5, with TRBD1 as a possible D gene (6 bases). V was shortened by 6 bases and J by 7 bases, with 19 bases between the two germline ends. The V gene's germline CDR1 is LNHNV and CDR2 YYDKDF (reference sequence). The CDR3 is 15 amino acids. The CDR3 here is CATSPGGGDRQPQHF. As DNA, the CDR3 is TGTGCCACCAGTCCGGGAGGGGGTGACAGACAGCCCCAGCATTTT.

Comment on this clone: One end of the junction fails to match germline, which may point to a read error. The chain combines TRBV9 with TRBJ2-1, with TRBD2 identical over 10 bases. From germline, CDR1 is SGDLS and CDR2 YYNGEE. The CDR3 is 14 amino acids. CDR3 loop: CASSVAGGPDEQFF. CDR3 DNA sequence: TGTGCCAGCAGTGTAGCGGGGGGACCCGATGAGCAGTTCTTC.

V and J are TRBV4-1 and TRBJ2-1; TRBD1 is a possible D gene (7 bases). The ends were cut back, 2 bases at V and 7 bases at J, with 12 bases in the middle. Germline-derived CDR1 and CDR2 are MGHRA and YSYEKL. The CDR3 runs to 14 residues. As DNA, the CDR3 is TGCGCCAGCAGCCAACCGACAGGGAGGAATGAGCAGTTCTTC. Amino acid sequence: CASSQPTGRNEQFF.

V and J are TRBV5-1 and TRBJ1-4; D is undetermined. The CDR3 loop spans 15 amino acids. V was clipped by 1 base and J by 0 bases, with 7 bases between them. Germline V gene data show CDR1 as SGHRS and CDR2 as YFSETQ. This chain's CDR3 is CASSLRQATNEKLFF. The CDR3 nucleotides are TGCGCCAGCAGCTTGCGGCAGGCAACTAATGAAAAACTGTTTTTT.

The gene calls are TRBV5-1 and TRBJ2-3, with TRBD1 matching over 7 bases. CDR1 SGHRS and CDR2 YFSETQ come from the germline V gene. The CDR3 contains 15 residues. V lost 5 bases and J lost 1; bases outside the gene matches: 7. CDR3 region: CASSSGTAGTDTQYF. CDR3 sequence (DNA): TGCGCCAGCAGTTCCGGGACAGCGGGCACAGATACGCAGTATTTT.

This clone was recorded once. V and J are TRBV27 and TRBJ2-1; weak D call: TRBD2 (6 bases). CDR1 is MNHEY, CDR2 SMNVEV, per germline (reference sequence). Between the trimmed V and J ends, which lost 3 bases and 16 bases, there was a span of 22 bases. This CDR3 has 14 amino acids. The CDR3 region is CASSLGGLTYPGFF. CDR3 nucleotides: TGTGCCAGCAGTTTGGGGGGACTCACCTATCCCGGCTTCTTC.

The V gene is TRBV6-4, the J gene TRBJ2-1; 12 nucleotides align to TRBD2. V lost 4 bases and J lost 9; bases outside the gene matches: 7. The CDR3 sequence is 15 residues long. Looked up from germline, CDR1 is MRHNA and CDR2 is SNTAGT. CDR3 nucleotide sequence: TGTGCCAGCAGTGGACTAGCGGGAGACATGGGTGAGCAGTTCTTC. This codes for CASSGLAGDMGEQFF.

The CDR3 is CASSPPGFNTEAFF. The CDR3, as DNA: TGTGCCAGCTCACCGCCAGGTTTCAACACTGAAGCTTTCTTT. The chain combines TRBV18 with TRBJ1-1; D ambiguous. The V end was cut by 3 bases, the J end by 2 bases, with 10 bases between. This CDR3 contains 14 residues. Per germline, CDR1 KGHSH and CDR2 LQKENI.

The V and J genes are TRBV30 and TRBJ1-1; D is unclear. The V gene's germline CDR1 is GTSNPN and CDR2 SVGIG (reference sequence). The CDR3 consists of 11 residues. V gave up 2 bases and J gave up 11 bases, with 12 bases separating them. CDR3 protein: CAWSSLYSAFF. The CDR3 DNA reads as TGTGCCTGGAGTTCTCTTTACTCGGCTTTCTTT.

The chain employs TRBV28 and TRBJ2-1; 8 bases line up with TRBD2. This CDR3 is 15 amino acids long. Germline loops: CDR1 MDHEN, CDR2 SYDVKM. The J segment lost 7 bases and the V segment lost 6 bases, leaving 11 bases of the junction unmatched. This chain's CDR3 is CASSRYGGRINEQFF. As DNA, the CDR3 is TGTGCCAGCAGCCGTTATGGCGGGAGGATAAATGAGCAGTTCTTC.